The TCR beta chain described here comes from a study of blood T cell repertoires in COVID-19. Background on the study: Samples representing acute and convalescent COVID-19 were sourced from the United States, Italy and Spain. Sources were T cells, B-cell-depleted T cells, or PBMCs; the material itself was cDNA or gDNA.

V shed 2 bases and J 4 bases; nucleotides not matched to a gene: 5. The CDR3 consists of 15 residues. The germline CDR1 and CDR2 sequences are LGHDT and YNNKEL (reference sequence). In the original workflow: From reference gene primer amplification, estimates of nucleated cell counts were derived. Sequenced by immunoSEQ multiplex PCR; TCRdb stores in-frame clones only, minus some. The V and J calls and the clone size are those of that table, but D and trimming were determined from the DNA. Of 60,000 to 75,000 clones listed, 80% to 90% are singletons. The sequenced sample was peripheral blood. The chain combines TRBV3-1 (or the pseudogene TRBV3-2) with TRBJ2-1, with 7 bases matching TRBD2. This clonotype was sampled from a human donor in a cohort sampled during active COVID-19. CDR3 sequence: CASSQSQGGYNEQFF. CDR3 DNA: TGTGCCAGCAGCCAAAGTCAGGGAGGGTACAATGAGCAGTTCTTC.